This T cell receptor beta chain was observed in a study of cytomegalovirus exposure and HLA in healthy donors. Whole-study findings and limits: Being productive about 87% or about 30% of the time was typical of most TCR beta V segments in an earlier analysis. In vitro assays verified that a few CMV-associated chains recognized CMV antigens specifically.

Primers for the PCR totalled 60 Vbeta and 13 Jbeta. Per the original data handling: In a later analysis, some 11 million of tens of millions of unique beta chains occurred in at least two donors. TCRdb keeps only in-frame clones here, not all; method: immunoSEQ multiplex PCR. V and J calls and clone size are as listed in that table; D and trimming were resolved from the DNA. This table has about 130,000 clones, approximately 85% appearing once. With regard to this clone: Its antigen remains unidentified.

Sequencing was carried out using PBMCs. The clonotype was recovered from a boy between 10 and 17 years old in good health and CMV-seronegative.

The CDR3 sequence: CAWTGTTNTGELFF. CDR3 DNA: TGTGCCTGGACCGGGACAACGAACACCGGGGAGCTGTTTTTT. This chain joins TRBV30 and TRBJ2-2; D might be TRBD1 (6 bases). Germline V gene lookup returns CDR1 GTSNPN and CDR2 SVGIG (reference sequence). The germline V and J ends were trimmed by 4 bases and 0 bases, with 9 bases remaining between them. This CDR3 is built from 14 residues.